The clone carrying this T cell receptor (beta chain) was detected a few times. The target antigen is unknown. This sample is part of a study of early T cells in non-severe SARS-CoV-2 infection. Study-wide results and caveats: There was a bias toward anti-spike CD8 responses in VDJdb matching, which missed private and CD4 specificities.

The CDR3 runs 15 residues. V shed 0 bases and J shed 0 bases, with 6 bases lying between them. Germline V gene lookup returns CDR1 LGHDT and CDR2 YNNKEL (reference sequence). TCRdb redid the calling of the 5' RACE reads with MiXCR, one entry per CDR3 protein. This table holds about 80,000 distinct CDR3 sequences, less than 15% found once. The clonotype was recovered from an adult who was a healthcare worker with PCR-confirmed SARS-CoV-2 infection or an uninfected control (not recorded which). The donor label of this sample is uncertain. The material sequenced was whole blood, taken at baseline. V is TRBV3-1 and J is TRBJ1-3; D uncertain. The CDR3 DNA follows: TGTGCCAGCAGCCAAGATAGAGTCTCTGGAAACACCATATATTTT. It yields the protein CASSQDRVSGNTIYF. The whole variable domain, filled in from reference TRBV3-1 and TRBJ1-3, reads DTAVSQTPKYLVTQMGNDKSIKCEQNLGHDTMYWYKQDSKKFLKIMFSYNNKELIINETVPNRFSPKSPDKAHLNLHINSLELGDSAVYFCASSQDRVSGNTIYFGEGSWLTVV.